This T cell receptor (beta chain) was identified during a study of STAT3 mutations in large granular lymphocyte leukemia. The table lists this clone with a count of one. No antigen is known for it. An end of the junction differs from the germline gene, which may be a read error. Each sample's TCRbeta library yielded on average about 40,773 productive templates. Sequencing was performed with immunoSEQ multiplex PCR; in TCRdb, only in-frame clones are kept and a portion is missing. The profile shows 37,000 or so clones, around nine tenths of them singletons. The study, taken as a whole, reports: TCR clonotype switching after therapy occurred in about 30% of the 18 patients. Samples missed the first appearance of the clone. Every T-LGLL patient had at least one immunodominant TCRbeta clonotype.

The CDR3 is 16 amino acids. Germline lookup yields CDR1 SGHDN and CDR2 FVKESK. Sequencing was carried out using PBMCs. This chain joins TRBV14 and TRBJ1-1; perhaps TRBD1 as D (5 bases). The source is a human donor with T large granular lymphocyte leukemia. Some clones in this sample may be carry-over from other donors' samples. DNA for the CDR3: TGTGCCAGCAGCTCCGGTAGGCGGGGGATGAACACTGAGGCTTTCTTT. Its protein is CASSSGRRGMNTEAFF.